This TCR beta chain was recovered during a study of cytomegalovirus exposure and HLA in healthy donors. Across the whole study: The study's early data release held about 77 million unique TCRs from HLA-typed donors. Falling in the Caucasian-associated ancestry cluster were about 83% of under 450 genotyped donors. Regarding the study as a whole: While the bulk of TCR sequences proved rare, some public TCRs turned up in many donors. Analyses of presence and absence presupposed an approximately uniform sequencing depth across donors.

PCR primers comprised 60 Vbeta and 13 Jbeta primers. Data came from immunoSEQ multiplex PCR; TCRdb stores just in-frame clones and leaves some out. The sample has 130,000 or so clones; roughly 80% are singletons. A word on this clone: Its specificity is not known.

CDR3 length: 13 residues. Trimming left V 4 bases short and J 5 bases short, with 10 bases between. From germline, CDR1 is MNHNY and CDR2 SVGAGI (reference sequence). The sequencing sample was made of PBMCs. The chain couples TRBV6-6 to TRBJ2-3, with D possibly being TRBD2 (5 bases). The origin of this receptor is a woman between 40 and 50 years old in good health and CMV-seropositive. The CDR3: CASSLRAGDTQYF. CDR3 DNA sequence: TGTGCCAGCAGTTTGAGGGCCGGAGATACGCAGTATTTT.